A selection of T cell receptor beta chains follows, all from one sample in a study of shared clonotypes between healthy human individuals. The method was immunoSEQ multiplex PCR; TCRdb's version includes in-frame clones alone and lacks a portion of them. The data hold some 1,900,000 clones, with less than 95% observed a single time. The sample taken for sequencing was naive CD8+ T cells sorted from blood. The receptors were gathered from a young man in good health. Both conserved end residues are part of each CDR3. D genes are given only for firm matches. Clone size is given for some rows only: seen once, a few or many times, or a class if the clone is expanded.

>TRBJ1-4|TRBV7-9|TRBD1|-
CASSPDRGMGNEKLFF
TGTGCCAGCAGCCCCGACAGGGGGATGGGGAATGAAAAACTGTTTTTT
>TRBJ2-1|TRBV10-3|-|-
CAISLALLGNEQFF
TGTGCCATCAGCCTGGCTCTATTGGGGAATGAGCAGTTCTTC
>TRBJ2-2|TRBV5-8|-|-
CASSPTAGWDTGELFF
TGTGCCAGCAGCCCTACTGCAGGGTGGGACACCGGGGAGCTGTTTTTT
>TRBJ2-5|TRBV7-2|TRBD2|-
CASSPYAGGQETQYF
TGTGCCAGCAGCCCCTACGCGGGGGGACAAGAGACCCAGTACTTC
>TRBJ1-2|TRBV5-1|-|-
CASSFAGEGYGYTF
TGCGCCAGCAGCTTTGCAGGGGAGGGCTATGGCTACACCTTC
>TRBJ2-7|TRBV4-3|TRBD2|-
CASSPGLAGAPYEQYF
TGCGCCAGCAGCCCCGGACTAGCGGGAGCCCCCTACGAGCAGTACTTC
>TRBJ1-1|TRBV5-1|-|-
CASSLRSQVNTEAFF
TGCGCCAGCAGCTTGAGATCCCAGGTGAACACTGAAGCTTTCTTT
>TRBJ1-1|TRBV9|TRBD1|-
CASSERTGVLPPEAFF
TGTGCCAGCAGCGAGCGGACAGGGGTACTCCCCCCTGAAGCTTTCTTT
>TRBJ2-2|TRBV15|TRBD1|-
CATSRLQGSPDTGELFF
TGTGCCACCAGCAGACTACAGGGGTCACCGGACACCGGGGAGCTGTTTTTT
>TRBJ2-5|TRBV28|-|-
CASSFFRDYQETQYF
TGTGCCAGCAGTTTCTTTAGGGACTACCAAGAGACCCAGTACTTC
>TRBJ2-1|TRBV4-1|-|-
CASSQLTLAESYNEQFF
TGCGCCAGCAGCCAACTAACTTTAGCGGAATCCTACAATGAGCAGTTCTTC
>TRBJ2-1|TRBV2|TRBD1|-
CASREGAGNEQFF
TGTGCCAGCAGAGAGGGGGCCGGCAATGAGCAGTTCTTC
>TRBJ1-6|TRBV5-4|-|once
CASSLPGAASPLHF
TGTGCCAGCAGCTTGCCGGGGGCGGCTTCACCCCTCCACTTT
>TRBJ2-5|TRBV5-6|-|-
CASSQMDETQYF
TGTGCCAGCAGTCAAATGGACGAGACCCAGTACTTC
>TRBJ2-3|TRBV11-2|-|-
CASSLDGGPSSTDTQYF
TGTGCCAGCAGCTTAGACGGTGGGCCCTCTAGCACAGATACGCAGTATTTT
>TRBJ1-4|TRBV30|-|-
CAWTHGVEGLFF
TGTGCCTGGACTCATGGCGTGGAGGGACTGTTTTTT
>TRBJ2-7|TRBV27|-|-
CASSSSVEQYF
TGTGCCAGCAGTTCTAGCGTCGAGCAGTACTTC
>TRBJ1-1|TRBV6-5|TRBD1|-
CNRGDLNTEAFF
TGTAACAGGGGGGATTTGAACACTGAAGCTTTCTTT
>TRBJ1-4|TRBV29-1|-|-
CSVEDHRVSNEKLFF
TGCAGCGTTGAAGATCACCGGGTATCTAATGAAAAACTGTTTTTT
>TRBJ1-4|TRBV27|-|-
CASSSDPLEKLFF
TGTGCCAGCAGTTCGGACCCTCTGGAAAAACTGTTTTTT
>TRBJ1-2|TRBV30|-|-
CAWSRLTDPVTNYGYTF
TGTGCCTGGAGTCGCCTGACGGACCCCGTAACTAACTATGGCTACACCTTC
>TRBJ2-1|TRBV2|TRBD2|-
CASLGSGSAYNEQFF
TGTGCCAGCTTGGGAAGCGGGAGTGCCTACAATGAGCAGTTCTTC
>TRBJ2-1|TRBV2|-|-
CASSGGYNEQFF
TGTGCCAGCAGTGGGGGGTACAATGAGCAGTTCTTC
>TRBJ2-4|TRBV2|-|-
CASSGGQVDIQYF
TGTGCCAGCAGTGGGGGGCAGGTGGACATTCAGTACTTC
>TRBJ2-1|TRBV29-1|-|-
CSVVGAGALSYNEQFF
TGCAGCGTTGTAGGTGCGGGGGCCCTCTCCTACAATGAGCAGTTCTTC
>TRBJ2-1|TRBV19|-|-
CASGLGRVNNEQFF
TGTGCCAGTGGTCTCGGACGCGTCAACAATGAGCAGTTCTTC
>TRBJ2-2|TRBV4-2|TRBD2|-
CASSLIPGGPNGELFF
TGTGCCAGCAGCCTCATCCCGGGGGGGCCTAACGGGGAGCTGTTTTTT
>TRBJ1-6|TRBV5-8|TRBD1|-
CARGTGGNSPLHF
TGTGCCAGAGGAACAGGGGGTAATTCACCCCTCCACTTT
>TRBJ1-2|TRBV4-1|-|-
CASSQVEGEGYGYTF
TGCGCCAGCAGCCAAGTAGAGGGAGAGGGCTATGGCTACACCTTC
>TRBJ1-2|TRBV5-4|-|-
CASSLGGLNYGYTF
TGTGCCAGCAGCTTGGGGGGGCTGAACTATGGCTACACCTTC
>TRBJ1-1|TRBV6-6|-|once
CASSALMNTEAFF
TGTGCCAGCAGTGCCCTGATGAACACTGAAGCTTTCTTT
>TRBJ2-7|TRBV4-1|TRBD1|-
CASSQDLGQGSYEQYF
TGCGCCAGCAGCCAAGATCTGGGACAGGGGAGCTACGAGCAGTACTTC
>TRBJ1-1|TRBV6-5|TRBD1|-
CASSSTGAVGHTEAFF
TGTGCCAGCAGTTCTACAGGGGCCGTGGGGCACACTGAAGCTTTCTTT
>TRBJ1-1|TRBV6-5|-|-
CASSYSGLIEAFF
TGTGCCAGCAGTTACTCGGGACTCATTGAAGCTTTCTTT
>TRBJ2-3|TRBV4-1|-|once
CASSQDYVGVRTDTQYF
TGCGCCAGCAGCCAAGATTACGTGGGGGTAAGAACAGATACGCAGTATTTT
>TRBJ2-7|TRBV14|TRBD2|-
CASSPGGPAGVYEQYF
TGTGCCAGCAGCCCGGGAGGTCCAGCGGGGGTCTACGAGCAGTACTTC
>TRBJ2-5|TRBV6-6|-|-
CASSYLGLPVETQYF
TGTGCCAGCAGTTACTTGGGTCTTCCCGTGGAGACCCAGTACTTC
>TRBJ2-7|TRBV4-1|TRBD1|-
CASRGGTGGGEQYF
TGCGCCAGCAGAGGAGGGACAGGGGGTGGCGAGCAGTACTTC
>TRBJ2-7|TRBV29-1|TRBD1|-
CSVESAGTGTYEQYF
TGCAGCGTTGAATCCGCCGGGACAGGGACATACGAGCAGTACTTC
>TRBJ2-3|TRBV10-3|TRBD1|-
CAISESGQGTYTDTQYF
TGTGCCATCAGTGAATCGGGACAGGGGACATACACAGATACGCAGTATTTT
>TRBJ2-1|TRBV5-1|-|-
CASSLLGGHEQFF
TGCGCCAGCAGCTTGTTGGGGGGGCATGAGCAGTTCTTC
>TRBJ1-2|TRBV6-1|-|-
CATRDSANFGYTF
TGTGCCACCCGGGACTCCGCAAACTTTGGCTACACCTTC
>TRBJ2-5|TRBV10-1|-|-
CASSPRGRETQYF
TGCGCCAGCAGTCCACGGGGTAGAGAGACCCAGTACTTC
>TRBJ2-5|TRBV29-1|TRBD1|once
CSVEKTGGQETQYF
TGCAGCGTGGAAAAGACAGGGGGCCAAGAGACCCAGTACTTC
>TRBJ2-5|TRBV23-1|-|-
CASSQSREGLRETQYF
TGCGCCAGCAGTCAATCGAGAGAGGGGTTACGAGAGACCCAGTACTTC
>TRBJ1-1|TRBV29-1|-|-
CSVEDLNTEAFF
TGCAGCGTTGAAGATCTGAACACTGAAGCTTTCTTT
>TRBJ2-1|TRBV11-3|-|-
CASSDNSNEQFF
TGTGCCAGCAGCGACAACAGTAATGAGCAGTTCTTC
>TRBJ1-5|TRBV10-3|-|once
CAISDPRDGGIIRHF
TGTGCCATCAGTGATCCCCGGGACGGAGGAATAATCCGGCATTTT